This T cell receptor (beta chain) originates from a study of cytomegalovirus exposure and HLA in healthy donors. Both 60 Vbeta primers and 13 Jbeta primers went into the PCR. Assay: immunoSEQ multiplex PCR; the TCRdb copy retains only in-frame clones and omits some. The table records over 95,000 clones, about three quarters of them present only once. Overall study results and limits: Most TCRs appeared rarely, but some public TCRs recurred in many donors.

This clone was detected only once. Its cognate antigen is unknown. Specimen: PBMCs. This receptor was obtained from a female donor in good health and CMV-seronegative.

This chain's CDR3 is CAISDALSGGGETQYF. As DNA, the CDR3 is TGTGCCATCAGTGACGCTTTGAGCGGGGGCGGGGAGACCCAGTACTTC. V gene TRBV10-3 combines with J gene TRBJ2-5; 8 positions match TRBD2. Germline CDR1 ENHRY, CDR2 SYGVKD. The CDR3 sequence is 16 residues long. The V gene end was trimmed by 3 bases and the J gene end by 5 bases; junction bases not matched to a gene: 11.